A single sample gave rise to the 26 T cell receptor beta chains below, sequenced in a study of blood T cell repertoires in COVID-19. Generated by immunoSEQ multiplex PCR, the TCRdb table keeps only in-frame clones and is missing some. In the table there are under 80,000 clones, roughly 91% of which are singletons. The sample was peripheral blood. Receptors originate from a man between 70 and 80 years old with active or convalescent COVID-19.

V is TRBV7-9 and J is TRBJ2-3; D uncertain. V was trimmed by 5 bases and J by 8 bases, leaving 23 bases between them. The CDR3 runs to 16 residues. The germline CDR1 and CDR2 sequences are SEHNR and FQNEAQ (reference sequence). Written as DNA, the CDR3 is TGTGCCAGCAGCCGCCTGATTCTGGCCGGTTCGGGTACGCAGTATTTT. It translates to CASSRLILAGSGTQYF.

The chain couples TRBV5-1 to TRBJ1-1; D is unresolved. V was cut by 6 bases and J by 4 bases, with 19 bases left in between. CDR3 size: 15 residues. Germline CDR1 reads SGHRS; CDR2 reads YFSETQ. The CDR3 nucleotides read TGCGCCAGCACTGGGAGCCCTTCTCGGGGCACTGAAGCTTTCTTT. Translating gives CASTGSPSRGTEAFF.

The chain employs TRBV7-6 and TRBJ2-3; D gene uncertain. The CDR3 covers 14 residues. Trimming removed 1 base from V and 6 bases from J, with 11 bases in between. Looked up from germline, CDR1 is SGHVS and CDR2 is FNYEAQ. The CDR3 DNA reads TGTGCCAGCAGCTTAGTGGCAAGGCGGGATACGCAGTATTTT. It is translated as CASSLVARRDTQYF.

The chain combines TRBV28 with TRBJ2-2; D remains ambiguous. CDR1 MDHEN and CDR2 SYDVKM come from the germline V gene. CDR3 length: 12 amino acids. Trimming left V 3 bases short and J 7 bases short, with 6 bases between. The CDR3 region has the DNA TGTGCCAGCAGTTTGGGCGTCGGGGAGCTGTTTTTT. Its protein product is CASSLGVGELFF.

This clone was seen only a few times. This chain joins TRBV19 and TRBJ1-3; D gene uncertain. Germline CDR1 reads LNHDA; CDR2 reads SQIVND (reference sequence). The CDR3 has 15 residues. Trimming took 5 bases from V and 0 from J, leaving 11 bases between them. CDR3 nucleotides: TGTGCCAGTAGTCCCGGAGCATACTCTGGAAACACCATATATTTT. Protein product: CASSPGAYSGNTIYF.

The gene calls are TRBV5-8 and TRBJ1-1, with a weak D call TRBD1 (6 bases). This CDR3 is 16 amino acids long. Trimming stripped 4 bases from V and 5 bases from J, with 21 bases between. CDR1 and CDR2 from the germline V gene are SGHTS and YDEGEE. The DNA for the CDR3 is TGTGCCAGCAGCGCCTCGGGGGGGGCTCGAGGGACTGAAGCTTTCTTT. Translation gives CASSASGGARGTEAFF.

About this clone: Additional DNA sequences in this sample encode the identical CDR3. V and J are TRBV4-1 and TRBJ2-7; perhaps TRBD2 as D (5 bases). The V gene lost 3 bases and the J gene lost 0 bases, with 6 bases spanning the gap. The CDR3 runs to 13 residues. Germline loops: CDR1 MGHRA, CDR2 YSYEKL. CDR3 DNA: TGCGCCAGCAGCCAGGGGAGCTCCTACGAGCAGTACTTC. This codes for CASSQGSSYEQYF.

This chain joins TRBV2 and TRBJ1-3, with 7 nucleotides matching TRBD1. CDR3 size: 15 residues. The V gene's germline CDR1 is SNHLY and CDR2 FYNNEI. V shed 3 bases and J 3 bases; nucleotides not matched to a gene: 5. As DNA, the CDR3 is TGTGCCAGCAGTGACGGGGACAGCCTTGGAAACACCATATATTTT. Protein product: CASSDGDSLGNTIYF.

J is TRBJ1-1 and V is TRBV28; D is ambiguous. This CDR3 has 16 amino acids. CDR1 is MDHEN, CDR2 SYDVKM, per germline. V was shortened by 5 bases and J by 2 bases, with 18 bases between the two germline ends. The CDR3 reads CASSPAAGSRNTEAFF. As DNA, the CDR3 is TGTGCCAGCAGTCCAGCTGCGGGGAGCCGAAACACTGAAGCTTTCTTT.

This clone was recorded only once. CDR3 in DNA: TGTGCCAGCAGCCAACAGGGTTACACTGAAGCTTTCTTT. Amino acids: CASSQQGYTEAFF. The chain has TRBV6-5 and TRBJ1-1, with a weak D call TRBD1 (6 bases). Germline values: CDR1 MNHEY, CDR2 SVGAGI. This CDR3 has 13 residues. Between the trimmed V and J ends, which lost 6 bases and 3 bases, there was a span of 11 bases.

The V call is TRBV19, the J call TRBJ2-7; 10 nucleotides match TRBD1. The CDR3 contains 14 residues. Germline-derived CDR1 and CDR2 are LNHDA and SQIVND (reference sequence). J was trimmed by 2 bases and V by 5 bases; bases with no gene match: 3. The CDR3 protein is CASSPGQGAYEQYF. In nucleotides, the CDR3 is TGTGCCAGTAGTCCTGGACAGGGGGCCTACGAGCAGTACTTC.

The V gene is TRBV27, the J gene TRBJ1-1, with TRBD1 as a possible D gene (6 bases). With 8 bases removed from V and 6 bases from J, the gap between germline ends came to 19 bases. The germline V gene encodes CDR1 MNHEY and CDR2 SMNVEV (reference sequence). This CDR3 has 14 residues. The CDR3: CASATRGFIAEAFF. The CDR3, as DNA: TGTGCCAGCGCAACCAGGGGCTTTATAGCTGAAGCTTTCTTT.

The gene calls are TRBV6-1 and TRBJ1-3; TRBD1 matches 8 bases. Germline CDR1 and CDR2: MNHNS and SASEGT. J was trimmed by 0 bases and V by 1 base; bases with no gene match: 5. The CDR3 loop spans 17 amino acids. The CDR3 loop is CASSEVAGGSSGNTIYF. CDR3 DNA sequence: TGTGCCAGCAGTGAAGTCGCAGGGGGCAGCTCTGGAAACACCATATATTTT.

V and J are TRBV5-1 and TRBJ1-1; 7 positions match TRBD1. The germline V gene has CDR1 SGHRS and CDR2 YFSETQ. CDR3 length: 13 amino acids. The V and J ends lost 4 bases and 3 bases, in that order; junction bases with no gene match: 3. The CDR3 loop is CASSARGDTEAFF. CDR3 nucleotide sequence: TGCGCCAGCAGCGCCAGGGGGGACACTGAAGCTTTCTTT.

The V gene is TRBV7-2, the J gene TRBJ2-1; TRBD2 agrees at 8 bases. Germline V gene data show CDR1 as SGHTA and CDR2 as FQGNSA. J gave up 7 bases and V 0 bases, and 5 bases lay outside the gene matches. The CDR3 contains 15 residues. CDR3 sequence reads: CASSLASLAGNEQFF. CDR3 nucleotides: TGTGCCAGCAGCTTAGCGTCCCTAGCGGGTAATGAGCAGTTCTTC.

The chain is built from TRBV12-2 and TRBJ2-1; the tabulated D call, TRBD2, remains unverified against the DNA. TRBV12-2 has pseudogene status. This CDR3 contains 18 residues. CDR3 loop: CASRLGTSGRARYNEQFF. CDR3 nucleotides: TGTGCAAGTCGCTTAGGGACTAGCGGGAGGGCGCGGTACAATGAGCAGTTCTTC.

V and J are TRBV18 and TRBJ2-3; 10 nucleotides align to TRBD1. The CDR3 is 17 residues long. With V trimmed by 3 bases and J by 2 bases, 8 bases remained unmatched. Per the germline V gene, CDR1 is KGHSH and CDR2 is LQKENI. CDR3 in amino acids: CASSPYRQGASTDTQYF. The DNA of the CDR3 is TGTGCCAGCTCACCCTATAGACAGGGGGCTTCCACAGATACGCAGTATTTT.

CDR3 region: CASSKGGLADYNEQFF. CDR3 sequence (DNA): TGTGCCAGCAGCAAGGGGGGCCTAGCGGACTACAATGAGCAGTTCTTC. This rearrangement joins TRBV7-8 to TRBJ2-1; possibly TRBD2 for D (7 bases). The germline V gene has CDR1 SGHVS and CDR2 FQNEAQ. The CDR3 extends over 16 amino acids. Trimming cost V 5 bases and J 3 bases, with 17 bases left between them.

The chain joins TRBV2 to TRBJ1-5; no reliable D call. This CDR3 is built from 13 residues. Trimming took 4 bases from V and 7 from J, leaving 11 bases between them. Germline assignment: CDR1 SNHLY and CDR2 FYNNEI. This chain's CDR3 is CASSGRGDQPQHF. The CDR3 bases are TGTGCCAGCAGTGGGCGGGGAGACCAGCCCCAGCATTTT.

The chain has TRBV10-3 and TRBJ1-5; the match to TRBD1 covers 7 bases. Germline lookup yields CDR1 ENHRY and CDR2 SYGVKD. The trim removed 6 bases at V and 4 bases at J, leaving 6 bases unmatched. The CDR3 is 14 residues long. The chain's CDR3 is CAISRDSSNQPQHF. CDR3 DNA: TGTGCCATCAGCCGGGACAGCAGTAATCAGCCCCAGCATTTT.

The chain joins TRBV9 to TRBJ1-3; D is unclear. V was pared by 0 bases and J by 2 bases, with 6 bases between. Germline assignment: CDR1 SGDLS and CDR2 YYNGEE. The CDR3 has 14 amino acids. The CDR3 here is CASSVVPAGNTIYF. The CDR3 bases are TGTGCCAGCAGCGTAGTTCCAGCTGGAAACACCATATATTTT. Full variable domain (rest looked up from reference TRBV9 and TRBJ1-3): DSGVTQTPKHLITATGQRVTLRCSPRSGDLSVYWYQQSLDQGLQFLIQYYNGEERAKGNILERFSAQQFPDLHSELNLSSLELGDSALYFCASSVVPAGNTIYFGEGSWLTVV.

The chain is built from TRBV4-1 and TRBJ1-3, with a possible D match to TRBD1 (6 bases). V lost 1 base, J lost 2 bases, and 12 bases lay in between. This CDR3 is built from 16 residues. Germline V gene lookup returns CDR1 MGHRA and CDR2 YSYEKL. CDR3 DNA sequence: TGCGCCAGCAGCCAAGCGGGGGGCGACCCTGGAAACACCATATATTTT. It encodes CASSQAGGDPGNTIYF.

The rearrangement links TRBV20-1 to TRBJ2-7; no reliable D call. With 3 bases removed from V and 6 bases from J, the gap between germline ends came to 15 bases. There are 13 residues in the CDR3. CDR1 and CDR2 (germline): DFQATT, SNEGSKA (reference sequence). Written as DNA, the CDR3 is TGCAGTGCTAGTAGGCTAGATCTTTCCGAGCAGTACTTC. Translated, it gives CSASRLDLSEQYF.

The rearrangement links TRBV30 to TRBJ2-5, with D perhaps matching TRBD1 (6 bases). V shed 5 bases and J shed 13 bases, with 17 bases lying between them. This CDR3 spans 11 amino acids. CDR1 GTSNPN and CDR2 SVGIG come from the germline V gene (reference sequence). The CDR3 sequence: CAWDEKGQPYF. In DNA form, the CDR3 reads TGTGCCTGGGATGAAAAGGGACAACCGTACTTC.

CDR3 region: CAWRKQGAHEQYF. The CDR3 DNA sequence: TGTGCCTGGAGGAAACAGGGGGCCCACGAGCAGTACTTC. V gene TRBV30 combines with J gene TRBJ2-7; 9 bases line up with TRBD1. The germline CDR1 and CDR2 sequences are GTSNPN and SVGIG (reference sequence). This CDR3 is built from 13 residues. Germline trimming cut 3 bases from V and 5 bases from J; bases unmatched to any gene: 5.

On this clone: Germline is not matched at one junction end, which may reflect a read error. V and J are TRBV11-2 and TRBJ1-4; unclear D gene. The CDR3 is 14 amino acids. Germline V gene data show CDR1 as SGHAT and CDR2 as FQNNGV. CDR3 nucleotide sequence: TGTGCCAGCAGCTTAGGGGGTACTAGTGAAAAACTGTTTTTT. It translates to CASSLGGTSEKLFF.